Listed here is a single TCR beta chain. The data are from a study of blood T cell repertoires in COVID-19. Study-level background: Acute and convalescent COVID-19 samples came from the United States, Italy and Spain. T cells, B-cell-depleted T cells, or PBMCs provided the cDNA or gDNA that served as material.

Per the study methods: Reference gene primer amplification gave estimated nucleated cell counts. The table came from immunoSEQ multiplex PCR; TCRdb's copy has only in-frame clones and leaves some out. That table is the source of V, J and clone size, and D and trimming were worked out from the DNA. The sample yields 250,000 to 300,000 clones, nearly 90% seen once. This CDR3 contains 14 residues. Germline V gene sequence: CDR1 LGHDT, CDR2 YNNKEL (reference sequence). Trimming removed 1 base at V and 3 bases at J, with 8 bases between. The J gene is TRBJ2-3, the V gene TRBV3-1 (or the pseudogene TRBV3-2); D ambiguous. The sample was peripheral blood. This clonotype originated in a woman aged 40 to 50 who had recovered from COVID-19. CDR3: CASSQVPNTDTQYF. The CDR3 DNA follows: TGTGCCAGCAGCCAAGTGCCTAATACAGATACGCAGTATTTT.